This T cell receptor (beta chain) was found in a study of T cell responses to AZD1222 COVID-19 vaccine. Assay used: immunoSEQ multiplex PCR; TCRdb lists only in-frame clones, some missing. The sample gives around 74,000 clones, about 91% of which show up once; about 7.1% is in the top ten. After removal of 2 bases from V and 0 bases from J, the junction contained 4 bases not matched to a gene. CDR1 and CDR2 (germline): KGHSH, LQKENI. The CDR3 is 15 residues long. The chain joins TRBV18 to TRBJ2-7, with TRBD1 matching 7 bases. This clonotype originated in an adult in good health. Sequencing was performed on peripheral blood, taken on day 0 of MenACWY control vaccination. The CDR3 nucleotides read TGTGCCAGCTCACCAGGGACAGACTACTCCTACGAGCAGTACTTC. Translation: CASSPGTDYSYEQYF.